A single sample gave rise to the 30 T cell receptor beta chains below, sequenced in a study of blood T cell repertoires in COVID-19. Profiled with immunoSEQ multiplex PCR; TCRdb holds only in-frame clones, not every one. Found here are roughly 170,000 clones, around 87% of them singletons; the top ten hold less than 3.5%. The sequenced sample consisted of peripheral blood. These receptors all stem from a man aged 35 to 55 with active or convalescent COVID-19.

This clone has a single count. This chain links TRBV4-1 with TRBJ2-7; 7 bases are shared with TRBD2. The germline CDR1 and CDR2 sequences are MGHRA and YSYEKL. The CDR3 loop spans 15 amino acids. The V and J ends lost 0 bases and 7 bases, in that order; junction bases with no gene match: 9. This CDR3 is CASSQDRTSDPEQYF. Here the CDR3 DNA reads TGCGCCAGCAGCCAAGATCGCACTAGCGATCCGGAGCAGTACTTC.

Only a few counts were recorded for this clone. The chain couples TRBV5-1 to TRBJ2-7; possibly TRBD1 for D (6 bases). Germline V lookup: CDR1 SGHRS, CDR2 YFSETQ. The CDR3 contains 15 residues. The V end lost 1 base, the J end lost 5 bases, and 16 bases lay between the germline ends. The CDR3 sequence: CASSLWQGSVHEQYF. The CDR3, as DNA: TGCGCCAGCAGCTTGTGGCAGGGGAGCGTCCACGAGCAGTACTTC. The full variable domain, with the rest looked up from reference TRBV5-1 and TRBJ2-7, is KAGVTQTPRYLIKTRGQQVTLSCSPISGHRSVSWYQQTPGQGLQFLFEYFSETQRNKGNFPGRFSGRQFSNSRSEMNVSTLELGDSALYLCASSLWQGSVHEQYFGPGTRLTVT.

J is TRBJ2-5 and V is TRBV3-1 (or the pseudogene TRBV3-2), with D perhaps TRBD2 (6 bases). Trimming stripped 3 bases from V and 2 bases from J, with 7 bases between. CDR1 and CDR2 (germline): LGHDT, YNNKEL (reference sequence). The CDR3 loop spans 13 amino acids. CDR3 DNA: TGTGCCAGCAGCCAGGGGGGACAAGAGACCCAGTACTTC. Translation: CASSQGGQETQYF.

This clone was picked up one time. This chain connects TRBV28 to TRBJ1-2, with D unclear. The CDR3 is made up of 14 amino acids. Germline V gene data show CDR1 as MDHEN and CDR2 as SYDVKM. The germline V and J ends were trimmed by 3 bases and 3 bases, with 11 bases remaining between them. The CDR3 loop is CASSFRPEDYGYTF. The CDR3 region has the DNA TGTGCCAGCAGTTTTCGGCCGGAGGACTATGGCTACACCTTC.

In this sample, this clone turned up once. The chain combines TRBV3-1 (or the pseudogene TRBV3-2) with TRBJ1-1, with D possibly TRBD1 on 5 matching bases. The CDR3 has 15 amino acids. Trimming shortened V by 4 bases and J by 5 bases, and 17 bases separated the two germline ends. CDR1 is LGHDT, CDR2 YNNKEL, per germline (reference sequence). CDR3 loop: CASSPGTTEVTEAFF. CDR3 DNA sequence: TGTGCCAGCAGCCCTGGGACTACTGAGGTTACTGAAGCTTTCTTT.

The V call is TRBV2, the J call TRBJ1-1; the D is unclear. This CDR3 is built from 14 residues. The V end was cut by 1 base, the J end by 4 bases, with 10 bases between. CDR1 is SNHLY, CDR2 FYNNEI, per germline. CDR3 region: CASSEGRRVTEAFF. The DNA for the CDR3 is TGTGCCAGCAGTGAAGGCAGGAGGGTCACTGAAGCTTTCTTT.

This chain joins TRBV7-2 and TRBJ2-4, with 8 positions matching TRBD2. Trimming removed 1 base from V and 8 bases from J; junction bases left unmatched: 10. Looked up from germline, CDR1 is SGHTA and CDR2 is FQGNSA. The length of the CDR3 is 16 residues. The CDR3 loop is CASSLGVGAGVDIQYF. In DNA, the CDR3 is TGTGCCAGCAGCTTAGGGGTAGGAGCGGGGGTAGACATTCAGTACTTC.

The sample holds a few counts of this clone. CDR3 DNA: TGTGCCAGCAGCATCGGACAGGGCTCCCAATACGAAGCTTTCTTT. Translated: CASSIGQGSQYEAFF. The rearrangement links TRBV9 to TRBJ1-1, with 8 nucleotides matching TRBD1. The CDR3 loop spans 15 amino acids. Germline V gene data show CDR1 as SGDLS and CDR2 as YYNGEE. The junction had 13 bases not matched to a gene; V was cut back by 4 bases and J by 8 bases.

The chain uses TRBV19 and TRBJ2-2; weak D call: TRBD1 (5 bases). The CDR3 is 15 amino acids. Deletions cut 3 bases from V and 0 bases from J, with 8 bases between. Germline V lookup: CDR1 LNHDA, CDR2 SQIVND (reference sequence). The CDR3 protein is CASSIMTANTGELFF. The CDR3 nucleotides are TGTGCCAGTAGTATCATGACAGCGAACACCGGGGAGCTGTTTTTT.

This clone was seen a single time. V is TRBV12-3 or TRBV12-4 and J is TRBJ1-2, with D unresolved. V dropped 4 bases and J dropped 5 bases, with 8 bases sitting between them. The CDR3 is 12 amino acids. In DNA form, the CDR3 reads TGTGCCAGCAGTTCCGGGGATTATGGCTACACCTTC. Translated, it gives CASSSGDYGYTF.

The rearrangement links TRBV10-3 to TRBJ1-5; no definite D call. From germline, CDR1 is ENHRY and CDR2 SYGVKD. The CDR3 loop spans 15 amino acids. The ends were cut back, 0 bases at V and 3 bases at J, with 9 bases in the middle. The CDR3 is CAISESREYNQPQHF. The CDR3 DNA reads as TGTGCCATCAGTGAGTCGAGGGAGTACAATCAGCCCCAGCATTTT.

V gene TRBV6-6 combines with J gene TRBJ2-7, with 7 bases aligning to TRBD2. From germline, CDR1 is MNHNY and CDR2 SVGAGI (reference sequence). Losses at the gene ends were 5 bases for V and 2 bases for J; bases not matched to a gene: 6. The CDR3 extends over 14 amino acids. The CDR3 nucleotides read TGTGCCAGCAGTCGAACTAGCGAGGCCTACGAGCAGTACTTC. Translation gives CASSRTSEAYEQYF.

The chain links TRBV10-3 to TRBJ1-4, with D possibly TRBD1 on 6 matching bases. V lost 6 bases to trimming and J lost 6 bases, with 14 bases between them. Germline loops: CDR1 ENHRY, CDR2 SYGVKD. The CDR3 is made up of 14 amino acids. The CDR3 DNA follows: TGTGCCATCAGGGGGGAACAGGGAGATGAAAAACTGTTTTTT. It yields the protein CAIRGEQGDEKLFF.

The chain recombines TRBV7-2 with TRBJ2-7; TRBD1 matches at 7 bases. Germline V gene data show CDR1 as SGHTA and CDR2 as FQGNSA. The CDR3 runs 15 residues. The trim removed 5 bases at V and 4 bases at J, leaving 11 bases unmatched. Here the CDR3 DNA reads TGTGCCAGCAGCCCGTCCCGGGACAGAGGGTACGAGCAGTACTTC. It is translated as CASSPSRDRGYEQYF.

The chain links TRBV6-4 to TRBJ1-5; D is possibly TRBD1 (6 bases). Germline CDR1 reads MRHNA; CDR2 reads SNTAGT. V was cut by 7 bases and J by 4 bases, with 14 bases left in between. The CDR3 is made up of 14 amino acids. The CDR3 region is CASTFDRLNQPQHF. The CDR3 DNA reads TGTGCCAGCACTTTTGACAGGTTGAATCAGCCCCAGCATTTT.

The sample holds a few counts of this clone. The V gene is TRBV19, the J gene TRBJ2-7, with 12 bases aligning to TRBD1. The junction had 3 bases not matched to a gene; V was cut back by 1 base and J by 5 bases. The CDR3 is 15 residues long. From germline, CDR1 is LNHDA and CDR2 SQIVND (reference sequence). CDR3 residues: CASSIAGTGGDEQYF. The DNA of the CDR3 is TGTGCCAGTAGTATAGCGGGGACAGGGGGCGACGAGCAGTACTTC.

The J gene is TRBJ1-4, the V gene TRBV4-2, with D hard to call. Germline CDR1 and CDR2: LGHNA and YNFKEQ. V lost 0 bases and J 7 bases, leaving 18 bases between the germline ends. The CDR3 has 17 residues. The CDR3 DNA sequence: TGTGCCAGCAGCCAAGATGTAGGACCTCGGGGTGGTGAAAAACTGTTTTTT. Its protein product is CASSQDVGPRGGEKLFF.

The chain employs TRBV7-2 and TRBJ2-5, with 7 bases matching TRBD2. CDR3 size: 17 residues. Germline V gives CDR1 SGHTA, CDR2 FQGNSA. The V gene end was trimmed by 4 bases and the J gene end by 2 bases; junction bases not matched to a gene: 13. The CDR3 loop reads CASSYSPFGGLQETQYF. The CDR3 DNA sequence: TGTGCCAGCAGCTACTCCCCCTTCGGGGGACTACAAGAGACCCAGTACTTC.

This clone has a single count. The chain joins TRBV7-9 to TRBJ2-1; a weak D match, TRBD2 (5 bases). Trimming removed 7 bases from V and 4 bases from J, with 11 bases in between. Looked up from germline, CDR1 is SEHNR and CDR2 is FQNEAQ (reference sequence). This CDR3 is built from 13 residues. CDR3 bases: TGTGCCAGCACTCAACGGACTTACAATGAGCAGTTCTTC. Its translation: CASTQRTYNEQFF.

The chain joins TRBV12-5 to TRBJ1-3; D is possibly TRBD1 (6 bases). The V end was cut by 8 bases, the J end by 1 base, with 15 bases between. Germline V gene data show CDR1 as LGHNT and CDR2 as FRNRAP. This CDR3 contains 15 residues. CDR3 bases: TGTGCTAGTACCTCAGGGGACGTGTCTGGAAACACCATATATTTT. It codes for CASTSGDVSGNTIYF.

The chain couples TRBV11-3 to TRBJ2-1, with a possible D match to TRBD1 (5 bases). Trimming cost V 5 bases and J 6 bases, with 17 bases left between them. This CDR3 spans 15 amino acids. Germline CDR1 and CDR2: SGHNT and YENEEA. Written as DNA, the CDR3 is TGTGCCAGCAGCCCCCCCCCGGTGGGGCCCAATGAGCAGTTCTTC. Translating it yields CASSPPPVGPNEQFF.

This rearrangement joins TRBV11-3 to TRBJ2-1, with 8 nucleotides matching TRBD1. CDR3 length: 16 residues. Germline V gives CDR1 SGHNT, CDR2 YENEEA. Trimming took 5 bases from V and 5 from J; bases not matched to a gene: 11. The CDR3 loop is CASSPEGQGTHNEQFF. The CDR3 DNA is TGTGCCAGCAGCCCCGAAGGACAGGGAACACACAATGAGCAGTTCTTC.

In DNA, the CDR3 is TGTGCCACCAGCAGAGATCGGGGGTCGACTAATGAAAAACTGTTTTTT. Protein product: CATSRDRGSTNEKLFF. The rearrangement joins TRBV15 to TRBJ1-4, with D perhaps TRBD1 (5 bases). Trimming pared 0 bases from V and 2 bases from J, leaving 10 bases between. Germline values: CDR1 LNHNV, CDR2 YYDKDF (reference sequence). CDR3 length: 16 amino acids.

In this sample, this clone turned up once. V gene TRBV10-1 combines with J gene TRBJ2-7; 10 bases are a match to TRBD1. The CDR3 covers 17 residues. Germline V gives CDR1 WNHNN, CDR2 SYGVQD (reference sequence). Losses at the gene ends were 0 bases for V and 3 bases for J; bases not matched to a gene: 8. For the CDR3, the DNA is TGCGCCAGCAGTGAGTCGGCCCCGGACAGGGGGAACTACGAGCAGTACTTC. Its protein is CASSESAPDRGNYEQYF.

The chain links TRBV2 to TRBJ2-7, with 9 bases matching TRBD1. The CDR3 is made up of 12 amino acids. Per the germline V gene, CDR1 is SNHLY and CDR2 is FYNNEI. Unmatched junction bases numbered 2, after V lost 6 bases and J lost 5 bases. The CDR3 protein is CASRTGGHEQYF. In nucleotides, the CDR3 is TGTGCCAGCAGGACAGGGGGGCACGAGCAGTACTTC.

This clone was seen only a few times. The genes are TRBV6-5 and TRBJ1-2, with a tentative D call TRBD1 (5 bases). The CDR3 sequence is 14 residues long. Deletions cut 5 bases from V and 1 base from J, with 11 bases between. The germline gives CDR1 MNHEY, CDR2 SVGAGI. DNA of the CDR3: TGTGCCAGCAGTAAGACAGAACGTAACTATGGCTACACCTTC. This translates into CASSKTERNYGYTF.

This chain joins TRBV30 and TRBJ1-5; D not certain. CDR1 is GTSNPN, CDR2 SVGIG, per germline (reference sequence). The CDR3 covers 14 residues. Trimming cost V 0 bases and J 7 bases, with 13 bases left between them. The CDR3 sequence: CAWSVGSVGQPQHF. For the CDR3, the DNA is TGTGCCTGGAGTGTAGGGAGTGTGGGGCAGCCCCAGCATTTT. Looking up the rest from reference TRBV30 and TRBJ1-5 gives the full variable domain: SQTIHQWPATLVQPVGSPLSLECTVEGTSNPNLYWYRQAAGRGLQLLFYSVGIGQISSEVPQNLSASRPQDRQFILSSKKLLLSDSGFYLCAWSVGSVGQPQHFGDGTRLSIL.

The chain links TRBV27 to TRBJ2-7; possibly TRBD1 for D (6 bases). Germline V gives CDR1 MNHEY, CDR2 SMNVEV (reference sequence). Trimming pared 2 bases from V and 6 bases from J, leaving 17 bases between. The CDR3 covers 15 residues. The CDR3 sequence is CASSLGQFAFSEQYF. The CDR3 DNA reads as TGTGCCAGCAGTTTAGGACAGTTCGCCTTTTCCGAGCAGTACTTC.

This clone has a single count. The chain couples TRBV4-1 to TRBJ2-7; D is unresolved. Deletions cut 1 base from V and 3 bases from J, with 7 bases between. CDR3 length: 13 amino acids. Germline CDR1 MGHRA, CDR2 YSYEKL. The CDR3 sequence: CASSQVTDYEQYF. Here the CDR3 DNA reads TGCGCCAGCAGCCAAGTAACAGACTACGAGCAGTACTTC.

The rearrangement links TRBV5-1 to TRBJ1-6; 7 bases line up with TRBD1. V lost 3 bases and J lost 7; bases outside the gene matches: 7. This CDR3 comprises 15 residues. Germline CDR1 SGHRS, CDR2 YFSETQ. In DNA, the CDR3 is TGCGCCAGCAGCTCCATGACAGGGCCGAATTCACCCCTCCACTTT. It encodes CASSSMTGPNSPLHF.